This TCR beta chain derives from a study of cytomegalovirus exposure and HLA in healthy donors. Study results and limitations: Investigators reported about 160 TCR beta chains as tied to cytomegalovirus. Follow-up analysis later connected one missense variant in DCLRE1C with trimming of TCR beta V- and J-genes. Fewer N-insertions (relative to the approximately 700-donor mean) were reportedly seen in an Asian-associated ancestry cluster in a later analysis. Earlier analysis found most TCR beta V segments productive about 87% or about 30% of the time.

This clone has only one observation. Its target is not known. The V end was cut by 7 bases, the J end by 10 bases, with 14 bases between. This CDR3 has 13 residues. CDR1 is MNHEY and CDR2 is SVGAGI in the germline V gene. Primers: 60 Vbeta forward and 13 Jbeta reverse. Measured with immunoSEQ multiplex PCR; TCRdb has only the in-frame clones, and not every one. This sample has some 150,000 clones, with 82% found just once. Sequencing was carried out using PBMCs. The sequence came from a man aged 25-45 years in good health and CMV-seropositive. This chain uses TRBV6-5 with TRBJ1-6, with D perhaps matching TRBD1 (5 bases). The DNA of the CDR3 is TGTGCCAGCATTGGGGCGGCTGGATCACCCCTCCACTTT. Its protein is CASIGAAGSPLHF.